This T cell receptor beta chain was sequenced in a study of T-cell memory formation after mild COVID-19. About this clonotype itself: Its antigen remains unknown.

The CDR3 is 14 amino acids. The ends lost 3 bases at V and 3 bases at J; junction bases unmatched: 6. Germline CDR1 and CDR2: DFQATT and SNEGSKA (reference sequence). Study-wide results and limits: There was no confirmation that second-wave clones peaking on day 37 were SARS-CoV-2 specific. Detection of some responders pre-infection suggested pre-existing cross-reactive memory T cells participated. Among clones contracting day 15 to 85, CD4/CD8 was balanced, whereas later expanders leaned CD4+.

Using its own MiXCR run on the 5' RACE reads, TCRdb lists one record per CDR3 protein. The sample lists about 210,000 distinct CDR3 sequences, around 30% occurring once. The chain uses TRBV20-1 and TRBJ2-7, with TRBD1 matching 9 bases. The specimen was PBMCs or a T cell subset sorted from them (not recorded which). The origin of this receptor is an adult woman who had mild COVID-19 (a few samples of this study predate the infection). Cell type and time point are not known. The CDR3 sequence is CSASGTGMGYEQYF. CDR3 DNA sequence: TGCAGTGCTAGCGGGACAGGGATGGGCTACGAGCAGTACTTC.